Following are 13 T cell receptor delta chains from one sample sequenced in a study of gamma-delta chains in newborns, infants, children. TCRdb made new clone calls on the reads using CATT. Among some 4,900 delta-chain clones, less than 6% were seen once, and the ten largest hold 6.4%. The specimen was blood. The source of these receptors is a child who was a newborn, infant or young child, either healthy, febrile or measles-vaccinated (not recorded which).

Judged by abundance, this clone is medium-sized. Other DNA sequences of this sample code for an identical CDR3. The rearrangement links TRDV2 to TRDJ1; 11 positions match TRDD3. The V gene's germline CDR1 is GEAIGNYY and CDR2 EKD. The J segment lost 0 bases and the V segment lost 1 base, leaving 6 bases of the junction unmatched. The CDR3 has 17 amino acids. DNA of the CDR3: TGTGCCTGTGACACGCTGGGGGATACTACCTACACCGATAAACTCATCTTT. Encoded protein: CACDTLGDTTYTDKLIF.

There are a few counts of this clone. The chain recombines TRDV1 with TRDJ2, with D possibly being TRDD2 or TRDD3 (5 bases each). Per the germline V gene, CDR1 is TSWWSYY and CDR2 is QGS. This CDR3 contains 15 residues. V lost 3 bases, J lost 2 bases, and 10 bases lay in between. For the CDR3, the DNA is TGTGCTCTTGGGGACCTACGGGGATTGACAGCACAACTCTTCTTT. Translated, it gives CALGDLRGLTAQLFF.

This clone is categorized as medium-sized (0.01 to 0.1%). The rearrangement uses TRDV2 and TRDJ1, with 11 bases identical to TRDD3. The CDR3 runs to 14 residues. The V gene's germline CDR1 is GEAIGNYY and CDR2 EKD. The V gene end was trimmed by 3 bases and the J gene end by 5 bases; junction bases not matched to a gene: 4. The DNA of the CDR3 is TGTGCCTGTGACCGACTGGGGGATAAGGATAAACTCATCTTT. As protein: CACDRLGDKDKLIF.

This clone turned up a few times. A much larger clone differs from this one at a single base, so this may be a read error. The chain is built from TRDV2 and TRDJ1; D unclear. Germline V gene lookup returns CDR1 GEAIGNYY and CDR2 EKD. V gave up 0 bases and J gave up 0 bases, with 13 bases separating them. This CDR3 region has 16 residues. CDR3 protein: CACDTVGAKYTDKLIF. CDR3 sequence (DNA): TGTGCCTGTGACACCGTCGGGGCCAAGTACACCGATAAACTCATCTTT.

There are a few counts of this clone. The chain uses TRDV1 and TRDJ1; 7 bases are a match to TRDD3. V gave up 0 bases and J gave up 4 bases; unmatched junction bases: 29. The CDR3 runs 23 residues. CDR1 TSWWSYY and CDR2 QGS come from the germline V gene. The CDR3 sequence is CALGELYAVYLPYWGDWDDKLIF. The CDR3 DNA reads TGTGCTCTTGGGGAACTATACGCCGTATACCTACCGTACTGGGGCGATTGGGACGATAAACTCATCTTT.

This clone is deemed medium-sized. The chain employs TRDV2 and TRDJ1, with D unresolved. Per the germline V gene, CDR1 is GEAIGNYY and CDR2 is EKD. Deletions cut 0 bases from V and 0 bases from J, with 13 bases between. The CDR3 has 16 amino acids. The CDR3 sequence: CACDTVAREYTDKLIF. In DNA form, the CDR3 reads TGTGCCTGTGACACCGTAGCTAGGGAGTACACCGATAAACTCATCTTT.

This clone is medium-sized within its sample. The sample carries other DNA sequences with the same CDR3. The chain combines TRDV2 with TRDJ3; D gene unclear. V was trimmed by 0 bases and J by 0 bases, leaving 11 bases between them. CDR3 size: 18 residues. Germline V gives CDR1 GEAIGNYY, CDR2 EKD. The CDR3 loop reads CACDTAGRSSWDTRQMFF. Here the CDR3 DNA reads TGTGCCTGTGACACCGCGGGCCGAAGCTCCTGGGACACCCGACAGATGTTTTTC.

This clone was counted only a few times. The J gene is TRDJ1, the V gene TRDV1, with TRDD3 as a possible D gene (7 bases). Germline V CDR1 and CDR2: TSWWSYY, QGS. CDR3 size: 26 residues. V shed 0 bases and J shed 0 bases, with 41 bases lying between them. CDR3 amino acids: CALGELTPFPMSLLFGGTPYTDKLIF. CDR3 nucleotide sequence: TGTGCTCTTGGGGAACTTACGCCTTTTCCTATGTCCCTTCTATTTGGGGGAACGCCCTACACCGATAAACTCATCTTT.

The J gene is TRDJ1, the V gene TRDV2; D remains ambiguous. CDR1 is GEAIGNYY and CDR2 is EKD in the germline V gene. V shed 0 bases and J shed 3 bases, with 19 bases lying between them. This CDR3 spans 17 amino acids. The CDR3 here is CACDTVTAGPSSDKLIF. CDR3 bases: TGTGCCTGTGACACCGTTACTGCTGGACCCTCTTCCGATAAACTCATCTTT.

The V and J genes are TRDV2 and TRDJ3, with 12 bases identical to TRDD3. Germline V gene data show CDR1 as GEAIGNYY and CDR2 as EKD. With V trimmed by 1 base and J by 0 bases, 9 bases remained unmatched. This CDR3 contains 21 residues. CDR3 sequence (DNA): TGTGCCTGTGACACTGTACTGGGGGATACTACTATCTCCTGGGACACCCGACAGATGTTTTTC. Residues: CACDTVLGDTTISWDTRQMFF.

This clone was seen only a few times. The genes are TRDV2 and TRDJ2; 11 bases agree with TRDD3. Germline loops: CDR1 GEAIGNYY, CDR2 EKD. This CDR3 is 17 amino acids long. V was pared by 1 base and J by 0 bases, with 3 bases of the junction left unmatched. DNA of the CDR3: TGTGCCTGTGACACAATACTGGGGGATACTTTGACAGCACAACTCTTCTTT. Translating it yields CACDTILGDTLTAQLFF.

This clone is medium-sized. This sample also contains other DNA sequences that code for the same CDR3. The CDR3 region is CAALCTDKLIF. The CDR3, as DNA: TGTGCAGCATTGTGCACCGATAAACTCATCTTT. The genes are TRAV29/DV5 and TRDJ1; D remains ambiguous. V lost 4 bases, J lost 1 base, and 5 bases lay in between. CDR3 size: 11 residues. Germline V lookup: CDR1 NSMFDY, CDR2 ISSIKDK.

This clone was seen a few times. Being one base from a much bigger clone, this may be a read error. At the DNA level, this CDR3 is encoded by other sequences in the same sample as well. The DNA of the CDR3 is TGTGCCTGCGACACAATTAGCACTGGGGGATACCTGTACACCGATAAACTCATCTTT. This codes for CACDTISTGGYLYTDKLIF. This chain links TRDV2 with TRDJ1, with 12 bases matching TRDD3. This CDR3 is 19 amino acids long. CDR1 GEAIGNYY and CDR2 EKD come from the germline V gene.